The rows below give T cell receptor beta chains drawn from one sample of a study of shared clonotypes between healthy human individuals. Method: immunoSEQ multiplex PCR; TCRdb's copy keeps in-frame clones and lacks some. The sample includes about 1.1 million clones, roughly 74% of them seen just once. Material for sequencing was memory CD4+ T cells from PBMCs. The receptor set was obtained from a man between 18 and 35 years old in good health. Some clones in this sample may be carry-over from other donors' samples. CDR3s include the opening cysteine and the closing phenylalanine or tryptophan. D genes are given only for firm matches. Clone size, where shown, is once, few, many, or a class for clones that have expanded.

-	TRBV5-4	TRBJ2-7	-	TGTGCCTTTATGACTAGGCCCCCTGGCGAGCAGTACTTC	CAFMTRPPGEQYF
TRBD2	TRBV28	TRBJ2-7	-	TGTGCCAGCAGTTTACTCAGTAGCGGGAGGAGGGAGCAGTACTTC	CASSLLSSGRREQYF
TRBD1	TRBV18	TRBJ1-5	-	TGTGCCAGCTCACCACCCGGGACAGGGGCAAGTCAGCCCCAGCATTTT	CASSPPGTGASQPQHF
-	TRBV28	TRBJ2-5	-	TGTGCCAGCAGTTTTAGTCGCGGCCAAGAGACCCAGTACTTC	CASSFSRGQETQYF
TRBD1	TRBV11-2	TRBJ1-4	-	TGTGCCAGCAGCTCCCCGACAGGGGGCACGGGTGAAAAACTGTTTTTT	CASSSPTGGTGEKLFF
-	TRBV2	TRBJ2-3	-	TGTGCCAGCAGTGGCCCCGGGACTCGGAGCGCAGATACGCAGTATTTT	CASSGPGTRSADTQYF
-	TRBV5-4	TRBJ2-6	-	-	CASSSVRGSGANVLTF
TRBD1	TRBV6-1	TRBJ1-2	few	TGTGCCAGCAACCTGGACAGGGAGAAAGGTGGCTACACCTTC	CASNLDREKGGYTF
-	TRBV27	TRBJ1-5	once	TGTGCCAGCAGTTTATTTCCAAGTTTGGGTCAGCCCCAGCATTTT	CASSLFPSLGQPQHF
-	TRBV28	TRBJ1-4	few	TGTGCCAGCAGTTGGCGAGGGGCTTGGTCACTGTTTTTT	CASSWRGAWSLFF
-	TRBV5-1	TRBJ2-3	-	TGCGCCAGCACTACAGGACCCGGTGTCTCACCTACGCAGTATTTT	CASTTGPGVSPTQYF
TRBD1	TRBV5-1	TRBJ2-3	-	TGCGCCAGCACCGCAGGGGGAGGCACAGATACGCAGTATTTT	CASTAGGGTDTQYF
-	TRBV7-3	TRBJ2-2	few	TGTGCCAGCAGCAGACGGGGAGCCACCGGGGAGCTGTTTTTT	CASSRRGATGELFF
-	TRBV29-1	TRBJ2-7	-	TGCAGCGTTCCCCGGACGCAGGCTGGGCTCGGGGAGCAGTACTTC	CSVPRTQAGLGEQYF
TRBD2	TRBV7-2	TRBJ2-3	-	TGTGCCAGCAGCCCCACTAGCGGGGGGACAGATACGCAGTATTTT	CASSPTSGGTDTQYF
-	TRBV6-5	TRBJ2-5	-	TGTGCCAGCAGTCAGGGGGGGTCCCAAGAGACCCAGTACTTC	CASSQGGSQETQYF
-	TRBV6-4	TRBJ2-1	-	TGTGCCAGCAGTGACTCGGGCCGCTCCGGGGTGTTCTTC	CASSDSGRSGVFF